The next 8 T cell receptor beta chains were all read from a single sample in a study of molecular identifiers for immune sequencing clone quantification. TCRdb processed the PCR reads anew with MiXCR; each CDR3 protein has one entry. Among hundreds of thousands of distinct CDR3 sequences listed, about 21% were seen once. Input material: naive CD8+ T cells from blood, with Jurkat cell RNA spiked in. Subset of the sample: FACS-sorted CD8+CD4-CCR7+CD45RA+ naive T cells. The receptors come from a human donor in good health. Some libraries in this study had Jurkat cell RNA spiked in.

This clonotype was seen ten or more times. CDR3 region: CASSTGTANNQPQHF. CDR3 sequence (DNA): TGTGCCAGCAGTACAGGGACAGCAAACAATCAGCCCCAGCATTTT. The V and J genes are TRBV28 and TRBJ1-5; 7 bases agree with TRBD1. Germline values: CDR1 MDHEN, CDR2 SYDVKM. This CDR3 is built from 15 residues. The trim removed 5 bases at V and 3 bases at J, leaving 7 bases unmatched.

Ten or more counts support this clonotype. The chain is built from TRBV19 and TRBJ2-3, with D possibly being TRBD1 or TRBD2 (6 bases each). CDR1 LNHDA and CDR2 SQIVND come from the germline V gene (reference sequence). The CDR3 consists of 15 residues. The germline V and J ends were trimmed by 7 bases and 0 bases, with 14 bases remaining between them. DNA of the CDR3: TGTGCCAGTACTGCCTGGGGGGCCAGCACAGATACGCAGTATTTT. It translates to CASTAWGASTDTQYF.

A note on this clonotype: Here the CDR3 omits its conserved ending phenylalanine or tryptophan, so a read error is the likely source. J is TRBJ1-5 and V is TRBV7-9; a possible D gene is TRBD1 (5 bases). V dropped 1 base and J dropped 4 bases, with 14 bases sitting between them. The CDR3 is 16 residues long. Germline V lookup: CDR1 SEHNR, CDR2 FQNEAQ (reference sequence). This CDR3 reads CASSLGPRDWNQPQHL. The CDR3 coding sequence is TGTGCCAGCAGCTTAGGCCCCAGGGATTGGAATCAGCCCCAGCATCTT.

V is TRBV28 and J is TRBJ2-5; D is perhaps TRBD2 (7 bases). Looked up from germline, CDR1 is MDHEN and CDR2 is SYDVKM. CDR3 size: 17 residues. V was cut by 6 bases and J by 5 bases, with 25 bases left in between. CDR3: CASRGTTETGEEETQYF. The CDR3 bases are TGTGCCAGCAGAGGGACTACCGAGACAGGTGAGGAGGAGACCCAGTACTTC.

This clonotype came up many times. This sequence joins TRBV7-2 and TRBJ2-5, with D unresolved. The CDR3 has 15 amino acids. With 4 bases removed from V and 3 bases from J, the gap between germline ends came to 15 bases. CDR1 is SGHTA and CDR2 is FQGNSA in the germline V gene. The CDR3 region has the DNA TGTGCCAGCAGCTCTTACGTTAGGCCCAAAGAGACCCAGTACTTC. Translation gives CASSSYVRPKETQYF.

The J gene is TRBJ2-7, the V gene TRBV6-2 or TRBV6-3; possible D gene TRBD2, 6 bases. The V end was cut by 9 bases, the J end by 0 bases, with 12 bases between. This CDR3 comprises 13 residues. The V gene's germline CDR1 is MNHEY and CDR2 SVGEGT. CDR3 nucleotides: TGTGCCAGTGGGACTGTTAGCTCCTACGAGCAGTACTTC. It codes for CASGTVSSYEQYF.

On this clonotype itself: A read error may explain this, as a much larger clone is one base away. The CDR3 bases are TGTGCCAGCGGGGGACGGCGAAAAATCAGGGGTAATGTGGATGAGCAGTTCTTC. It codes for CASGGRRKIRGNVDEQFF. The gene calls are TRBV28 and TRBJ2-1, with TRBD1 as a possible D gene (6 bases). V lost 8 bases and J 8 bases, leaving 31 bases between the germline ends. This CDR3 spans 18 amino acids. Germline-derived CDR1 and CDR2 are MDHEN and SYDVKM.

This clonotype was picked up many times. This sequence joins TRBV19 and TRBJ2-3, with TRBD2 identical over 8 bases. J was trimmed by 7 bases and V by 5 bases; bases with no gene match: 8. The CDR3 sequence is 14 residues long. Germline CDR1 reads LNHDA; CDR2 reads SQIVND (reference sequence). As DNA, the CDR3 is TGTGCCAGTAGTTTCGGGACTAGTACTTATACGCAGTATTTT. Encoded protein: CASSFGTSTYTQYF.